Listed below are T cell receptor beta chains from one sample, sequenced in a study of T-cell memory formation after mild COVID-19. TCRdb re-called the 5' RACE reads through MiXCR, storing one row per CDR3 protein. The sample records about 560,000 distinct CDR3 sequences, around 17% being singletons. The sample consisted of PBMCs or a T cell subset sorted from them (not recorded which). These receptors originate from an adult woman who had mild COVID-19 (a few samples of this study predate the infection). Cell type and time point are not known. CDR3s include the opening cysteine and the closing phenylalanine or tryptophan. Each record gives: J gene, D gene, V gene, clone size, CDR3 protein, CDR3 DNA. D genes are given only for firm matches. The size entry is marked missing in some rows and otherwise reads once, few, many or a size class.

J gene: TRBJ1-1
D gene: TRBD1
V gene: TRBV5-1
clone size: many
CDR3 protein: CASSDRQGVNTEAFF
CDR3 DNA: TGCGCCAGCAGCGACAGACAGGGGGTGAACACTGAAGCTTTCTTT

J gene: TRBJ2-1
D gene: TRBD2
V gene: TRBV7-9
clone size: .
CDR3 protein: CASSPAITGLARNEQFF
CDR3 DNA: TGTGCCAGCAGCCCAGCTATCACGGGACTAGCGAGGAATGAGCAGTTCTTC

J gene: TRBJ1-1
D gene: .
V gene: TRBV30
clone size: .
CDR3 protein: CACTQGTPTEAFF
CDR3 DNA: TGTGCCTGCACTCAGGGGACACCGACTGAAGCTTTCTTT

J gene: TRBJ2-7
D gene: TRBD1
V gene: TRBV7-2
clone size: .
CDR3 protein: CASSLGGTGGREQYF
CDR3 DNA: TGTGCCAGCAGCTTAGGAGGGACAGGGGGCAGGGAGCAGTACTTC

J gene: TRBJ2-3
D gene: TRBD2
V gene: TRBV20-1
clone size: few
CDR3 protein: CSARATSPYTDTQYF
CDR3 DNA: TGCAGTGCTAGAGCGACTAGCCCCTACACAGATACGCAGTATTTT

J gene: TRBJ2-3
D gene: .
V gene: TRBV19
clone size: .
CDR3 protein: CASSMLGRWDTQYF
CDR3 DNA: TGTGCCAGTAGTATGCTCGGACGGTGGGATACGCAGTATTTT

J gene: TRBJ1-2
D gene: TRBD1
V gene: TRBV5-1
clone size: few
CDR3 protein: CASSLTGQDYGYTF
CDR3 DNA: TGCGCCAGCAGCTTAACAGGACAGGATTATGGCTACACCTTC

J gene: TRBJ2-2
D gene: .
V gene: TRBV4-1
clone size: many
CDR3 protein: CASSQESLYTGELFF
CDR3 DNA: TGCGCCAGCAGCCAAGAATCACTGTACACCGGGGAGCTGTTTTTT

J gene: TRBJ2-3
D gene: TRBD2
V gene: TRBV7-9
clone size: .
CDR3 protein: CASSSRDSFREAQYF
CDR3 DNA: TGTGCCAGCAGCTCACGGGACTCCTTTCGGGAGGCGCAGTATTTT

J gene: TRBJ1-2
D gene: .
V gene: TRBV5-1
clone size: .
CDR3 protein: CASSIGTADCTF
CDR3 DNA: TGCGCCAGCAGCATCGGGACCGCTGATTGCACCTTC

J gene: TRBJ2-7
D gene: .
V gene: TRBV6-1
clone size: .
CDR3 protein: CASSLHSEGYEQYF
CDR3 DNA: TGTGCCAGCAGCCTACATTCTGAGGGCTACGAGCAGTACTTC

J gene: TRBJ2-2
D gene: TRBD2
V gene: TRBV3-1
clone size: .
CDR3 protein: CASSQVPSGKAGELFF
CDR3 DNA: TGTGCCAGCAGCCAAGTGCCTAGCGGGAAGGCCGGGGAGCTGTTTTTT

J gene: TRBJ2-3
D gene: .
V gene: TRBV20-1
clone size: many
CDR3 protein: CSAVPIADTQYF
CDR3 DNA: TGCAGTGCTGTCCCTATAGCGGATACGCAGTATTTT

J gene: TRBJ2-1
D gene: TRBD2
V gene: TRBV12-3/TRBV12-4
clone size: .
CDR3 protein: CASSSVGLARNEQFF
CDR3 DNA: TGTGCCAGCAGTTCCGTTGGACTAGCACGCAATGAGCAGTTCTTC

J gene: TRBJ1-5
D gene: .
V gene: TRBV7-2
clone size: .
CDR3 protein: CASSLSWGDGNQPQHF
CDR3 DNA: TGTGCCAGCAGCTTAAGTTGGGGGGACGGCAATCAGCCCCAGCATTTT

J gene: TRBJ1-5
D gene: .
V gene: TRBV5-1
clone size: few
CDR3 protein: CASSLVPGAGQPQHF
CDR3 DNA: TGCGCCAGCAGCTTGGTCCCAGGGGCGGGTCAGCCCCAGCATTTT

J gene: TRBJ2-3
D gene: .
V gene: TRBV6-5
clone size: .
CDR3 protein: CASSYNWGDTQYF
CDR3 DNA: TGTGCCAGCAGTTACAATTGGGGAGATACGCAGTATTTT

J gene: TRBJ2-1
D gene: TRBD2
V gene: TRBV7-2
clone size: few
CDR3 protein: CASSHRTSGYNEQFF
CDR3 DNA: TGTGCCAGCAGCCACAGGACTAGCGGCTACAATGAGCAGTTCTTC

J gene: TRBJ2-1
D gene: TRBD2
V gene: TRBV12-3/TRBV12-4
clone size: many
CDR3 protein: CASSKTSGKSYNEQFF
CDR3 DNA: TGTGCCAGCAGTAAGACTAGCGGCAAGTCCTACAATGAGCAGTTCTTC

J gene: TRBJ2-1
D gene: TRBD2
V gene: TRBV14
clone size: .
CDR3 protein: CASSQVTAGEQFF
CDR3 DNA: TGTGCCAGCAGCCAAGTTACAGCGGGAGAGCAGTTCTTC